The 3 T cell receptor beta chains reported below all come from one sample, sequenced in a study of T cell responses to AZD1222 COVID-19 vaccine. TCRdb keeps only in-frame clones here, not all; method: immunoSEQ multiplex PCR. The repertoire holds approximately 190,000 clones, with around 90% as singletons. This material consisted of peripheral blood, taken on day 0 of AZD1222 vaccination. All receptors derive from an adult in good health.

The CDR3, as DNA: TGTGCCAGCAGTTCACCTAGCTCCTCCTACGAGCAGTACTTC. It yields the protein CASSSPSSSYEQYF. The V call is TRBV27, the J call TRBJ2-7; TRBD2 is a possible D gene (5 bases). There are 14 residues in the CDR3. CDR1 is MNHEY, CDR2 SMNVEV, per germline (reference sequence). V lost 4 bases, J lost 0 bases, and 10 bases lay in between.

The rearrangement uses TRBV18 and TRBJ1-5; no definite D call. V lost 2 bases and J lost 6, with 11 bases in between. Per the germline V gene, CDR1 is KGHSH and CDR2 is LQKENI. The CDR3 loop spans 14 amino acids. The DNA for the CDR3 is TGTGCCAGCTCACCAATGAGTGGGAGTCAGCCCCAGCATTTT. Translation: CASSPMSGSQPQHF.

This clone was observed a handful of times. The CDR3 reads CASSLRQGLNSNQPQHF. In DNA form, the CDR3 reads TGTGCCAGCTCTCTGAGACAGGGCCTTAATAGCAATCAGCCCCAGCATTTT. The chain carries TRBV18 and TRBJ1-5, with 7 positions matching TRBD1. Germline trimming cut 6 bases from V and 0 bases from J; bases unmatched to any gene: 11. Germline lookup yields CDR1 KGHSH and CDR2 LQKENI. The CDR3 has 17 amino acids. The full variable domain, in which reference TRBV18 and TRBJ1-5 provide the parts outside the CDR3, is NAGVMQNPRHLVRRRGQEARLRCSPMKGHSHVYWYRQLPEEGLKFMVYLQKENIIDESGMPKERFSAEFPKEGPSILRIQQVVRGDSAAYFCASSLRQGLNSNQPQHFGDGTRLSIL.